The 24 T cell receptor beta chains reported below all come from one sample, sequenced in a study of blood T cells in healthy people across ages. PCR was performed a second time for about 7 to 12 cycles using a sample-barcoded 5' primer and a J-beta primer mix. TCRdb reprocessed the 5' RACE reads via MiXCR and lists one record per CDR3 protein. The data show some 940,000 distinct CDR3 sequences, with about 27% seen just once and 10% held by the top ten. The data were also submitted as part of a second study, on T cells of mothers and their children.

The specimen was blood. The receptors stem from a woman between 40 and 55 years old in good health.

The chain links TRBV7-2 to TRBJ1-1; D remains unclear. The CDR3 totals 13 residues. The germline gives CDR1 SGHTA, CDR2 FQGNSA. V was trimmed by 5 bases and J by 4 bases, leaving 11 bases between them. DNA of the CDR3: TGTGCCAGCAGCGCGCGCCGAGGCACTGAAGCTTTCTTT. Protein product: CASSARRGTEAFF.

This clonotype was detected ten times or more. This chain links TRBV14 with TRBJ1-2, with D maybe TRBD1 (6 bases). The length of the CDR3 is 16 residues. Germline lookup yields CDR1 SGHDN and CDR2 FVKESK. V lost 0 bases and J 2 bases, leaving 13 bases between the germline ends. The CDR3 bases are TGTGCCAGCAGCCAAGATCGAGGAGGGGGAAACTATGGCTACACCTTC. The encoded protein is CASSQDRGGGNYGYTF.

Notes on this clonotype: This may stem from a read error, because a much larger clone lies one nucleotide away. The J gene is TRBJ1-2, the V gene TRBV12-3 or TRBV12-4; TRBD1 might be the D (6 bases). This CDR3 spans 14 amino acids. In DNA, the CDR3 is TGTGCCAGCAGCTACGGACAGCATAACCATGGCTACACCTTC. Protein product: CASSYGQHNHGYTF.

This chain uses TRBV5-1 with TRBJ2-2; tentative D call: TRBD1 (5 bases). CDR1 and CDR2 (germline): SGHRS, YFSETQ. The CDR3 consists of 16 residues. The V end was cut by 2 bases, the J end by 6 bases, with 17 bases between. The CDR3 region is CASSLAPSRVAGELFF. DNA of the CDR3: TGCGCCAGCAGCTTAGCACCATCCAGGGTAGCCGGGGAGCTGTTTTTT.

The sample holds a few counts of this clonotype. V gene TRBV28 combines with J gene TRBJ2-7; 7 bases match TRBD1. The CDR3 runs to 14 residues. Germline-derived CDR1 and CDR2 are MDHEN and SYDVKM. V dropped 6 bases and J dropped 3; count of bases not matched to a gene: 8. The CDR3 here is CASRSYRGLYEQYF. CDR3 bases: TGTGCCAGCAGATCTTACAGGGGTCTCTACGAGCAGTACTTC.

The CDR3 DNA follows: TGTGCCAGCAGTCCACAGGGAGCCAACATGAACACTGAAGCTTTCTTT. This translates into CASSPQGANMNTEAFF. The V and J genes are TRBV12-3 or TRBV12-4 and TRBJ1-1; the D gene is possibly TRBD1 (6 bases). Between the trimmed V and J ends, which lost 5 bases and 0 bases, there was a span of 16 bases. This CDR3 comprises 16 residues.

This clonotype was counted only a few times. The V and J genes are TRBV5-6 and TRBJ1-2; D might be TRBD1 (6 bases). V lost 5 bases to trimming and J lost 4 bases, with 21 bases between them. The CDR3 is made up of 16 amino acids. Germline lookup yields CDR1 SGHDT and CDR2 YYEEEE. The CDR3, as DNA: TGTGCCAGCAGTTTGCGCCGGGGCAGGGGCATCTATGGCTACACCTTC. Protein product: CASSLRRGRGIYGYTF.

In its sample, this clonotype was seen a few times. V gene TRBV5-1 combines with J gene TRBJ1-6; 10 positions agree with TRBD1. V trimming: 7 bases; J trimming: 8 bases; junction bases outside the gene matches: 9. Germline V gives CDR1 SGHRS, CDR2 YFSETQ. CDR3 length: 15 amino acids. CDR3 coding DNA: TGCGCCAGCGGGAGGACAGGGGGTGGTGATTCACCCCTCCACTTT. Its translation: CASGRTGGGDSPLHF.

V usage is TRBV7-2 and J usage is TRBJ2-7, with TRBD2 matching 7 bases. The J call is doubtful: the DNA matches TRBJ2-5 better. CDR3 length: 16 residues. Germline assignment: CDR1 SGHTA and CDR2 FQGNSA. CDR3: CASSHSGLTTRETQYF. Written as DNA, the CDR3 is TGTGCCAGCAGCCATTCGGGACTAACAACTCGGGAGACCCAGTACTTC.

As for this clonotype: The junction does not match germline at one end; this may be a read error. The CDR3 DNA sequence: TGCGCCAGCAGCTTGGGGGGGACAGGGCCTTACAATGCGCAGTTCTTC. Its translation is CASSLGGTGPYNAQFF. The chain carries TRBV5-1 and TRBJ2-1; 9 bases are shared with TRBD1. Germline assignment: CDR1 SGHRS and CDR2 YFSETQ. The length of the CDR3 is 16 residues.

This clonotype was detected a few times. The V call is TRBV27, the J call TRBJ1-5; 12 bases match TRBD1. The CDR3 length is 20 residues. The junction had 12 bases not matched to a gene; V was cut back by 2 bases and J by 1 base. CDR1 is MNHEY and CDR2 is SMNVEV in the germline V gene (reference sequence). The CDR3 sequence: CASSLRGTGGSRGSNQPQHF. The DNA for the CDR3 is TGTGCCAGCAGTTTACGGGGGACAGGGGGCTCGAGAGGGAGCAATCAGCCCCAGCATTTT.

J is TRBJ1-2 and V is TRBV6-6; 7 bases fit TRBD1. The CDR3 is made up of 13 amino acids. The germline V gene encodes CDR1 MNHNY and CDR2 SVGAGI (reference sequence). J was trimmed by 6 bases and V by 10 bases; bases with no gene match: 11. The CDR3 DNA follows: TGTGCCACGAAACAGGGGCTAGGCAATGGCTACACCTTC. Translating gives CATKQGLGNGYTF.

This clonotype has a single count. This may be a read error, as it is one base from a much larger clone. The chain is built from TRBV24-1 and TRBJ2-7; tentative D call: TRBD2 (6 bases). Germline CDR1 is KGHDR and CDR2 is SFDVKD. V was trimmed by 5 bases and J by 5 bases, leaving 15 bases between them. CDR3 length: 14 residues. CDR3 coding DNA: TGTGCCACCAGTGCAGGACGGGGGTCCCACGAGCAGTACTTC. This translates into CATSAGRGSHEQYF.

Remarks on this clonotype: A much larger clone lies one base from this, so it may be a read error. This chain joins TRBV7-2 and TRBJ1-1; tentative D call: TRBD1 (5 bases). There are 16 residues in the CDR3. Germline CDR1 reads SGHTA; CDR2 reads FQGNSA. With 4 bases removed from V and 1 base from J, the gap between germline ends came to 16 bases. In DNA form, the CDR3 reads TGTGCCAGCAGCTCAATAGGCCAGGGAGGGAACACTGAAGCTTTCTTT. This codes for CASSSIGQGGNTEAFF.

This clonotype was seen repeatedly, ten times or more. This chain joins TRBV7-2 and TRBJ1-2; D is unresolved. The CDR3 has 11 amino acids. CDR1 SGHTA and CDR2 FQGNSA come from the germline V gene. The V gene lost 5 bases and the J gene lost 8 bases, with 9 bases spanning the gap. This CDR3 reads CASSDQWGYTF. In nucleotides, the CDR3 is TGTGCCAGCAGCGATCAATGGGGCTACACCTTC.

The chain carries TRBV12-3 or TRBV12-4 and TRBJ1-6; D perhaps matches TRBD1 (5 bases). This CDR3 comprises 15 residues. Trimming cost V 9 bases and J 3 bases, with 15 bases left between them. CDR3: CASRDWDIYNSPLHF. The CDR3, as DNA: TGTGCCAGTAGGGACTGGGATATCTATAATTCACCCCTCCACTTT.

The CDR3 bases are TGTGCCAGCAGCGCCCCGGGGGAAAAACTGTTTTTT. This encodes CASSAPGEKLFF. The chain employs TRBV9 and TRBJ1-4; no clear D. In germline, CDR1 is SGDLS, CDR2 YYNGEE. V lost 3 bases to trimming and J lost 8 bases, with 8 bases between them. CDR3 length equals 12 residues. Complete variable domain (other parts from reference TRBV9 and TRBJ1-4): DSGVTQTPKHLITATGQRVTLRCSPRSGDLSVYWYQQSLDQGLQFLIQYYNGEERAKGNILERFSAQQFPDLHSELNLSSLELGDSALYFCASSAPGEKLFFGSGTQLSVL.

This clonotype appeared a few times. This rearrangement joins TRBV7-2 to TRBJ1-1, with no clear D. Germline loops: CDR1 SGHTA, CDR2 FQGNSA. With 5 bases removed from V and 3 bases from J, the gap between germline ends came to 16 bases. This CDR3 comprises 15 residues. CDR3 bases: TGTGCCAGCAGCCTAACAAGTATTTCTTACACTGAAGCTTTCTTT. Protein: CASSLTSISYTEAFF.

The chain couples TRBV4-1 to TRBJ1-4; D is ambiguous. The ends were cut back, 1 base at V and 4 bases at J, with 13 bases in the middle. The CDR3 covers 16 residues. The germline CDR1 and CDR2 sequences are MGHRA and YSYEKL. CDR3 in amino acids: CASSQGFGRINEKLFF. The DNA for the CDR3 is TGCGCCAGCAGCCAAGGTTTCGGCAGGATTAATGAAAAACTGTTTTTT.

There are many counts of this clonotype. The rearrangement joins TRBV6-5 to TRBJ2-5; D is unclear. V was trimmed by 4 bases and J by 0 bases, leaving 9 bases between them. Germline V gene data show CDR1 as MNHEY and CDR2 as SVGAGI. This CDR3 has 14 amino acids. The CDR3: CASSSSRYQETQYF. CDR3 sequence (DNA): TGTGCCAGCAGTTCCTCCAGGTACCAAGAGACCCAGTACTTC.

The chain joins TRBV20-1 to TRBJ2-7, with D tentatively TRBD1 (6 bases). Trimming stripped 3 bases from V and 0 bases from J, with 9 bases between. There are 13 residues in the CDR3. Germline assignment: CDR1 DFQATT and CDR2 SNEGSKA (reference sequence). In DNA form, the CDR3 reads TGCAGTGCTAGGACGACAGGCTCCTACGAGCAGTACTTC. It is translated as CSARTTGSYEQYF.

The genes are TRBV5-1 and TRBJ2-1; 15 bases are shared with TRBD2. The ends lost 4 bases at V and 1 base at J; junction bases unmatched: 9. This CDR3 comprises 19 residues. The germline CDR1 and CDR2 sequences are SGHRS and YFSETQ. The CDR3 DNA sequence: TGCGCCAGCAGCCCGGTGGGACTAGCGGGGGGACCATCCTACAATGAGCAGTTCTTC. Protein product: CASSPVGLAGGPSYNEQFF.

V and J are TRBV7-2 and TRBJ2-3, with D unresolved. The CDR3 spans 14 residues. In germline, CDR1 is SGHTA, CDR2 FQGNSA. V lost 3 bases to trimming and J lost 7 bases, with 14 bases between them. The CDR3 is CASSLSRDEYTQYF. The CDR3, as DNA: TGTGCCAGCAGCTTGAGTAGGGATGAGTATACGCAGTATTTT.

In its sample, this clonotype was seen many times. J is TRBJ2-5 and V is TRBV3-1; no clear D gene. The V gene's germline CDR1 is LGHDT and CDR2 YNNKEL (reference sequence). Trimming shortened V by 1 base and J by 5 bases, and 2 bases separated the two germline ends. The CDR3 consists of 11 residues. CDR3 in amino acids: CASSQVETQYF. The DNA for the CDR3 is TGTGCCAGCAGCCAAGTGGAGACCCAGTACTTC.